Listed here are 6 T cell receptor beta chains from one sample, sequenced in a study of T cell changes during pregnancy in multiple sclerosis. Libraries were prepared by immunoSEQ multiplex PCR; TCRdb keeps only in-frame clonotypes and omits some of them. Among 60,000 to 65,000 clones listed, 90% were seen once. Here the sequenced sample was peripheral blood, taken in the second trimester of pregnancy. These receptors all come from a female donor in good health, enrolled as a control in a pregnancy study.

The chain joins TRBV7-2 to TRBJ1-3; 7 nucleotides line up with TRBD1. The J segment lost 6 bases and the V segment lost 4 bases, leaving 3 bases of the junction unmatched. CDR1 SGHTA and CDR2 FQGNSA come from the germline V gene. The CDR3 totals 13 residues. The DNA for the CDR3 is TGTGCCAGCAGCTACGGGACAGCAAACACCATATATTTT. Its translation is CASSYGTANTIYF.

The V gene is TRBV11-2, the J gene TRBJ1-2, with 8 bases matching TRBD1. The V gene end was trimmed by 4 bases and the J gene end by 4 bases; junction bases not matched to a gene: 8. There are 15 residues in the CDR3. Germline V gene data show CDR1 as SGHAT and CDR2 as FQNNGV. Here the CDR3 reads CASSSLDRVSYGYTF. CDR3 bases: TGTGCCAGCAGCTCCTTGGACAGGGTGAGCTATGGCTACACCTTC.

This sequence joins TRBV29-1 and TRBJ2-7; D unresolved. V lost 0 bases to trimming and J lost 1 base, with 4 bases between them. Germline V CDR1 and CDR2: SQVTM, ANQGSEA. The CDR3 has 12 amino acids. In DNA form, the CDR3 reads TGCAGCGTTGAAGATCGTTCCTACGAGCAGTACTTC. Its protein is CSVEDRSYEQYF.

The DNA for the CDR3 is TGTGCCAGCAGGGCAGGGTCAACTAATGAAAAACTGTTTTTT. It is translated as CASRAGSTNEKLFF. V and J are TRBV6-1 and TRBJ1-4; possible D gene TRBD1, 5 bases. Trimming pared 6 bases from V and 0 bases from J, leaving 8 bases between. This CDR3 contains 14 residues. Germline V gives CDR1 MNHNS, CDR2 SASEGT.

V is TRBV6-6 and J is TRBJ2-4, with D unclear. The germline gives CDR1 MNHNY, CDR2 SVGAGI (reference sequence). The CDR3 loop spans 15 amino acids. V was cut by 6 bases and J by 0 bases, with 12 bases left in between. Here the CDR3 reads CASSDIDLAKNIQYF. The CDR3 DNA follows: TGTGCCAGCAGCGACATCGATTTAGCCAAAAACATTCAGTACTTC.

V gene TRBV9 combines with J gene TRBJ1-2, with unresolved D. Germline V CDR1 and CDR2: SGDLS, YYNGEE. The V gene lost 2 bases and the J gene lost 8 bases, with 13 bases spanning the gap. This CDR3 has 13 amino acids. The CDR3 nucleotides read TGTGCCAGCAGCGTCTCCCATAGCGTCGGCTACACCTTC. Its translation is CASSVSHSVGYTF.